These 15 T cell receptor beta chains were sequenced from one sample in a study of shared clonotypes between healthy human individuals. Libraries were prepared by immunoSEQ multiplex PCR; TCRdb keeps only in-frame clonotypes and omits some of them. Seen here are around 1.4 million clones, 98% observed once, and the top ten hold approximately 0.4%. Sequenced sample: naive CD4+ T cells sorted from blood. Specified subset: CD45RA+ positively selected. The receptors come from a man aged 30 to 45 in good health.

As concerns this clone: The sample holds other DNA sequences that translate to the same CDR3. This sequence joins TRBV7-2 and TRBJ2-5, with D perhaps TRBD1 (6 bases). Looked up from germline, CDR1 is SGHTA and CDR2 is FQGNSA. V shed 1 base and J shed 5 bases, with 8 bases lying between them. This CDR3 contains 13 residues. The CDR3 DNA reads as TGTGCCAGCAGCTTAGTTGGGGGCGAGACCCAGTACTTC. As protein: CASSLVGGETQYF.

The chain carries TRBV6-5 and TRBJ2-1; tentatively, D is TRBD2 (6 bases). Looked up from germline, CDR1 is MNHEY and CDR2 is SVGAGI. This CDR3 spans 15 amino acids. V was trimmed by 6 bases and J by 3 bases, leaving 15 bases between them. The CDR3 here is CASRFSGLIYNEQFF. In DNA form, the CDR3 reads TGTGCCAGCAGGTTTAGCGGTCTGATCTACAATGAGCAGTTCTTC.

V gene TRBV29-1 combines with J gene TRBJ1-1; 8 positions match TRBD1. Germline V CDR1 and CDR2: SQVTM, ANQGSEA. V dropped 5 bases and J dropped 1; count of bases not matched to a gene: 6. This CDR3 has 14 amino acids. CDR3 DNA sequence: TGCAGCGTTAATTTGGGGACAGGGAACACTGAAGCTTTCTTT. Translation gives CSVNLGTGNTEAFF.

The chain joins TRBV7-8 to TRBJ1-1; D is unresolved. This CDR3 has 13 residues. The ends were cut back, 4 bases at V and 5 bases at J, with 11 bases in the middle. The germline gives CDR1 SGHVS, CDR2 FQNEAQ. The CDR3 bases are TGTGCCAGCAGCTGGAGTTTAGAGACTGAAGCTTTCTTT. Residues: CASSWSLETEAFF.

The V gene is TRBV27, the J gene TRBJ2-7; 13 bases map to TRBD2. After removal of 8 bases from V and 3 bases from J, the junction contained 7 bases not matched to a gene. This CDR3 has 15 amino acids. The germline V gene has CDR1 MNHEY and CDR2 SMNVEV (reference sequence). The CDR3 here is CASGRTSGSSYEQYF. DNA for the CDR3: TGTGCCAGCGGGAGGACTAGCGGGAGTAGCTACGAGCAGTACTTC.

The V gene is TRBV18, the J gene TRBJ1-5; D possibly corresponds to TRBD1 (5 bases). CDR1 and CDR2 (germline): KGHSH, LQKENI. There are 17 residues in the CDR3. Trimming took off 2 bases at V and 5 bases at J, with 19 bases between the two ends. CDR3 residues: CASSPLAGIGADQPQHF. The CDR3 nucleotides are TGTGCCAGCTCACCATTGGCAGGGATAGGTGCGGATCAGCCCCAGCATTTT.

The chain uses TRBV14 and TRBJ2-1; tentative D call: TRBD2 (5 bases). V lost 5 bases and J 0 bases, leaving 5 bases between the germline ends. Germline V CDR1 and CDR2: SGHDN, FVKESK. CDR3 size: 13 residues. The chain's CDR3 is CASSGSSYNEQFF. CDR3 coding DNA: TGTGCCAGCAGCGGGAGCTCCTACAATGAGCAGTTCTTC.

The rearrangement joins TRBV18 to TRBJ2-1; 9 bases are shared with TRBD1. V gave up 7 bases and J gave up 8 bases; unmatched junction bases: 3. The CDR3 covers 12 residues. CDR1 KGHSH and CDR2 LQKENI come from the germline V gene. This chain's CDR3 is CASLDRGYEQFF. The DNA of the CDR3 is TGTGCCAGCTTAGACAGGGGGTATGAGCAGTTCTTC.

The CDR3 bases are TGTGCCAGCAGTTGGCGTAGCGGGCAGACCGGAGAGCAGTTCTTC. Encoded protein: CASSWRSGQTGEQFF. This chain joins TRBV25-1 and TRBJ2-1; 7 bases are a match to TRBD2. The CDR3 sequence is 15 residues long. Trimming took 5 bases from V and 10 from J; bases not matched to a gene: 14. Germline-derived CDR1 and CDR2 are MGHDK and SYGVNS.

V usage is TRBV18 and J usage is TRBJ2-7, with TRBD1 matching 8 bases. V lost 3 bases, J lost 3 bases, and 4 bases stayed unmatched. The germline V gene has CDR1 KGHSH and CDR2 LQKENI. CDR3 length equals 14 residues. The CDR3 sequence: CASSPRTGHYEQYF. DNA of the CDR3: TGTGCCAGCTCACCTAGGACAGGGCACTACGAGCAGTACTTC. Based on the CDR3 plus reference TRBV18 and TRBJ2-7, the full variable domain is NAGVMQNPRHLVRRRGQEARLRCSPMKGHSHVYWYRQLPEEGLKFMVYLQKENIIDESGMPKERFSAEFPKEGPSILRIQQVVRGDSAAYFCASSPRTGHYEQYFGPGTRLTVT.

The count of this clone is one. The chain employs TRBV7-2 and TRBJ2-7; tentatively, D is TRBD2 (6 bases). CDR3 length: 15 amino acids. Trimming stripped 2 bases from V and 2 bases from J, with 13 bases between. Germline lookup yields CDR1 SGHTA and CDR2 FQGNSA. In DNA form, the CDR3 reads TGTGCCAGCAGCTTATTTCCGCGGGGAACCTACGAGCAGTACTTC. Its translation is CASSLFPRGTYEQYF.

The chain is built from TRBV28 and TRBJ1-1; maybe TRBD1 (6 bases). Germline V gene sequence: CDR1 MDHEN, CDR2 SYDVKM. The ends were cut back, 4 bases at V and 7 bases at J, with 22 bases in the middle. The CDR3 is made up of 16 amino acids. The CDR3: CASSSPSPPGAGEAFF. The CDR3 bases are TGTGCCAGCAGTTCGCCGTCTCCGCCGGGGGCGGGTGAAGCTTTCTTT.

The chain recombines TRBV5-5 with TRBJ2-2; D uncertain. V lost 3 bases and J lost 5, with 17 bases in between. CDR1 is SGHKS, CDR2 YYEKEE, per germline (reference sequence). This CDR3 is built from 16 residues. The CDR3 loop reads CASSSPGQLTTGELFF. CDR3 DNA: TGTGCCAGCAGCTCCCCGGGTCAACTGACTACCGGGGAGCTGTTTTTT. The full variable domain, in which reference TRBV5-5 and TRBJ2-2 provide the parts outside the CDR3, is DAGVTQSPTHLIKTRGQQVTLRCSPISGHKSVSWYQQVLGQGPQFIFQYYEKEERGRGNFPDRFSARQFPNYSSELNVNALLLGDSALYLCASSSPGQLTTGELFFGEGSRLTVL.

The chain uses TRBV27 and TRBJ2-1, with 7 nucleotides matching TRBD2. Per the germline V gene, CDR1 is MNHEY and CDR2 is SMNVEV (reference sequence). CDR3 length: 14 amino acids. The V segment lost 5 bases and the J segment 3 bases; nucleotides outside the gene matches: 4. The CDR3 here is CASSLADYYNEQFF. Here the CDR3 DNA reads TGTGCCAGCAGTCTAGCGGACTACTACAATGAGCAGTTCTTC.

The count of this clone is one. The CDR3 nucleotides are TGTGCCAGTAGTCCCGGGGAGGGCTTCTACAATGAGCAGTTCTTC. Its translation is CASSPGEGFYNEQFF. The chain combines TRBV19 with TRBJ2-1; 7 nucleotides align to TRBD2. The V segment lost 5 bases and the J segment 3 bases; nucleotides outside the gene matches: 7. The CDR3 spans 15 residues. Germline CDR1 and CDR2: LNHDA and SQIVND (reference sequence).